This is a list of T cell receptor beta chains from one sample in a study of blood T cell repertoires in COVID-19. Profiled with immunoSEQ multiplex PCR; TCRdb holds only in-frame clones, not every one. Here the sample spans roughly 42,000 clones, about nine tenths being singletons. The specimen was peripheral blood. These TCRs come from a human donor in a cohort sampled during active COVID-19. The CDR3 runs from the conserved cysteine through the conserved F or W. The D gene is left open where the match is weak. Clone size is given for some rows only: seen once, a few or many times, or a class if the clone is expanded.

v_call: TRBV7-2
clone_size: -
j_call: TRBJ1-2
d_call: -
cdr3_length: 15
cdr3_aa: CASSPASQGSYGYTF
cdr3_nt: TGTGCCAGCAGCCCCGCTAGTCAGGGCAGTTATGGCTACACCTTC

v_call: TRBV7-9
clone_size: -
j_call: TRBJ2-3
d_call: TRBD2
cdr3_length: 19
cdr3_aa: CASSLARASGHLGTDTQYF
cdr3_nt: TGTGCCAGCAGCTTAGCGCGGGCTAGCGGACACTTAGGGACAGATACGCAGTATTTT

v_call: TRBV18
clone_size: -
j_call: TRBJ2-7
d_call: -
cdr3_length: 15
cdr3_aa: CASSPPNRGGVEQYF
cdr3_nt: TGTGCCAGCTCACCACCGAACAGGGGGGGAGTCGAGCAGTACTTC

v_call: TRBV5-1
clone_size: -
j_call: TRBJ2-1
d_call: -
cdr3_length: 15
cdr3_aa: CASSFQGNYGNEQFF
cdr3_nt: TGCGCCAGCAGCTTTCAGGGAAACTATGGAAATGAGCAGTTCTTC

v_call: TRBV2
clone_size: -
j_call: TRBJ2-2
d_call: TRBD1
cdr3_length: 15
cdr3_aa: CASRPGTGFGGELFF
cdr3_nt: TGTGCCAGCAGGCCCGGGACAGGGTTCGGCGGGGAGCTGTTTTTT

v_call: TRBV6-2/TRBV6-3
clone_size: -
j_call: TRBJ2-7
d_call: TRBD1
cdr3_length: 12
cdr3_aa: CASSYYRGTQYF
cdr3_nt: TGTGCCAGCAGTTACTACAGGGGAACGCAGTACTTC

v_call: TRBV7-9
clone_size: -
j_call: TRBJ2-3
d_call: -
cdr3_length: 13
cdr3_aa: CASSLAQWDTQYF
cdr3_nt: TGTGCCAGCAGCTTAGCGCAGTGGGATACGCAGTATTTT

v_call: TRBV4-2
clone_size: -
j_call: TRBJ2-2
d_call: TRBD2
cdr3_length: 17
cdr3_aa: CASSQEDSGGAIRELFF
cdr3_nt: TGTGCCAGCAGCCAAGAGGACAGCGGGGGGGCGATAAGGGAGCTGTTTTTT

v_call: TRBV9
clone_size: -
j_call: TRBJ2-1
d_call: TRBD2
cdr3_length: 16
cdr3_aa: CASSVASGPSYNEQFF
cdr3_nt: TGTGCCAGCAGCGTAGCTAGCGGGCCCTCCTACAATGAGCAGTTCTTC

v_call: TRBV10-3
clone_size: -
j_call: TRBJ1-2
d_call: -
cdr3_length: 12
cdr3_aa: CAIQANNYGYTF
cdr3_nt: TGTGCCATCCAAGCCAATAACTATGGCTACACCTTC

v_call: TRBV7-2
clone_size: -
j_call: TRBJ2-1
d_call: TRBD2
cdr3_length: 15
cdr3_aa: CATKEASGGANEQFF
cdr3_nt: TGTGCCACCAAGGAGGCTAGCGGGGGGGCGAATGAGCAGTTCTTC

v_call: TRBV18
clone_size: -
j_call: TRBJ2-1
d_call: TRBD2
cdr3_length: 15
cdr3_aa: CASSPRLAGVDEQFF
cdr3_nt: TGTGCCAGCTCACCCCGACTAGCGGGAGTGGATGAGCAGTTCTTC

v_call: TRBV7-6
clone_size: -
j_call: TRBJ2-5
d_call: -
cdr3_length: 12
cdr3_aa: CASSLVFETQYF
cdr3_nt: TGTGCCAGCAGCTTAGTATTTGAGACCCAGTACTTC

v_call: TRBV30
clone_size: -
j_call: TRBJ2-5
d_call: -
cdr3_length: 14
cdr3_aa: CAWGGGYDKETQYF
cdr3_nt: TGTGCCTGGGGGGGAGGTTATGATAAAGAGACCCAGTACTTC

v_call: TRBV30
clone_size: -
j_call: TRBJ2-7
d_call: TRBD2
cdr3_length: 16
cdr3_aa: CAWTRGGTSAVHEQYF
cdr3_nt: TGTGCCTGGACCCGGGGAGGGACTAGCGCCGTCCACGAGCAGTACTTC

v_call: TRBV4-3
clone_size: -
j_call: TRBJ2-3
d_call: -
cdr3_length: 15
cdr3_aa: CASSQDDGGTDTQYF
cdr3_nt: TGCGCCAGCAGCCAAGATGACGGGGGCACAGATACGCAGTATTTT

v_call: TRBV27
clone_size: -
j_call: TRBJ1-1
d_call: -
cdr3_length: 14
cdr3_aa: CASSRQGRNTEAFF
cdr3_nt: TGTGCCAGCTCTCGCCAGGGGAGGAACACTGAAGCTTTCTTT

v_call: TRBV2
clone_size: once
j_call: TRBJ1-4
d_call: TRBD1
cdr3_length: 14
cdr3_aa: CASSSGGYDEKLFF
cdr3_nt: TGTGCCAGCAGTTCAGGGGGCTACGATGAAAAACTGTTTTTT

v_call: TRBV6-5
clone_size: -
j_call: TRBJ2-5
d_call: -
cdr3_length: 12
cdr3_aa: CASKGTPETQYF
cdr3_nt: TGTGCCAGCAAAGGGACTCCGGAGACCCAGTACTTC

v_call: TRBV2
clone_size: -
j_call: TRBJ2-5
d_call: TRBD2
cdr3_length: 17
cdr3_aa: CASSDPLLAGDQETQYF
cdr3_nt: TGTGCCAGCAGTGACCCCCTACTAGCGGGCGATCAAGAGACCCAGTACTTC

v_call: TRBV3-1/TRBV3-2
clone_size: -
j_call: TRBJ2-7
d_call: -
cdr3_length: 15
cdr3_aa: CASSQGYGSSYEQYF
cdr3_nt: TGTGCCAGCAGCCAAGGTTACGGGAGCTCCTACGAGCAGTACTTC

v_call: TRBV15
clone_size: -
j_call: TRBJ1-1
d_call: -
cdr3_length: 14
cdr3_aa: CATSRDSAGGEAFF
cdr3_nt: TGTGCCACCAGCAGAGATTCGGCGGGAGGGGAAGCTTTCTTT

v_call: TRBV19
clone_size: -
j_call: TRBJ2-5
d_call: -
cdr3_length: 15
cdr3_aa: CASSIASVGRETQYF
cdr3_nt: TGTGCCAGTAGTATAGCTAGCGTGGGGAGAGAGACCCAGTACTTC

v_call: TRBV10-2
clone_size: -
j_call: TRBJ2-2
d_call: -
cdr3_length: 16
cdr3_aa: CASQRPPKPLAGELFF
cdr3_nt: TGCGCCAGCCAGCGGCCGCCGAAGCCTTTGGCCGGGGAGCTGTTTTTT

v_call: TRBV4-1
clone_size: -
j_call: TRBJ1-1
d_call: -
cdr3_length: 15
cdr3_aa: CASSQAWPGGTEAFF
cdr3_nt: TGCGCCAGCAGCCAAGCCTGGCCCGGAGGCACTGAAGCTTTCTTT

v_call: TRBV4-1
clone_size: once
j_call: TRBJ1-5
d_call: -
cdr3_length: 17
cdr3_aa: CASSQEGRGRGNQPQHF
cdr3_nt: TGCGCCAGCAGCCAAGAGGGGAGAGGTAGAGGCAATCAGCCCCAGCATTTT

v_call: TRBV6-5
clone_size: -
j_call: TRBJ2-7
d_call: TRBD2
cdr3_length: 16
cdr3_aa: CASSFTGLAETYEQYF
cdr3_nt: TGTGCCAGCAGTTTCACCGGACTAGCGGAAACCTACGAGCAGTACTTC

v_call: TRBV30
clone_size: -
j_call: TRBJ2-7
d_call: TRBD2
cdr3_length: 13
cdr3_aa: CAWSLAGAYEQYF
cdr3_nt: TGTGCCTGGAGTCTAGCGGGGGCCTACGAGCAGTACTTC

v_call: TRBV11-2
clone_size: -
j_call: TRBJ1-3
d_call: -
cdr3_length: 16
cdr3_aa: CASSARRGFLGNTIYF
cdr3_nt: TGTGCCAGCAGCGCCCGGCGGGGATTTCTAGGAAACACCATATATTTT

v_call: TRBV2
clone_size: -
j_call: TRBJ2-3
d_call: -
cdr3_length: 11
cdr3_aa: CASNQGDTQYF
cdr3_nt: TGTGCCAGCAACCAGGGGGATACGCAGTATTTT

v_call: TRBV5-8
clone_size: -
j_call: TRBJ2-5
d_call: -
cdr3_length: 16
cdr3_aa: CASSFVVSAILETQYF
cdr3_nt: TGTGCCAGCAGCTTCGTCGTAAGTGCGATTTTAGAGACCCAGTACTTC